This T cell receptor (beta chain) emerged from a study of early T cells in non-severe SARS-CoV-2 infection. Study at large: Bulk RNA isolated from unsorted whole blood underwent sequencing; chains were not paired. Study-level results: Private and CD4 specificities were missed by VDJdb matching, which favored anti-spike CD8 responses.

Unique molecular identifiers (one per individual cDNA molecule) were attached. TCRdb itself ran the 5' RACE reads through MiXCR, one entry per CDR3 protein. This sample has about 25,000 distinct CDR3 sequences, with roughly 4.8% found just once. This clonotype occurred many times. Its antigen is as yet unknown. The junction departs from germline at one end; a sequencing error may be responsible. Germline V lookup: CDR1 DFQATT, CDR2 SNEGSKA (reference sequence). This CDR3 comprises 14 residues. The rearrangement joins TRBV20-1 to TRBJ2-2; the match to TRBD2 covers 7 bases. The origin of this receptor is an adult who was a healthcare worker with PCR-confirmed SARS-CoV-2 infection or an uninfected control (not recorded which). Input material: whole blood. The CDR3 nucleotides read TGCAGTGCCAGAGCAGGACTAGTTGACGGGGAGCTGTTTTTT. Encoded protein: CSARAGLVDGELFF.